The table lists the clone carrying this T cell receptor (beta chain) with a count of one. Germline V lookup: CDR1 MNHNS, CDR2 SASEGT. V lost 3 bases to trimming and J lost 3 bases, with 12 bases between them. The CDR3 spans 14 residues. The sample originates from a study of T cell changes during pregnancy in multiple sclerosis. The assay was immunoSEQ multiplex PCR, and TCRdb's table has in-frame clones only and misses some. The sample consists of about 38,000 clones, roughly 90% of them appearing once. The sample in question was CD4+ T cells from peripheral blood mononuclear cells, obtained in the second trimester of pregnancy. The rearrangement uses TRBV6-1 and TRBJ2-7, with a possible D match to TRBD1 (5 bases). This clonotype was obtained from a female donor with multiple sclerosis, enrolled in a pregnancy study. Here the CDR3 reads CASSDRVRLYEQYF. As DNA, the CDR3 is TGTGCCAGCAGTGACAGGGTACGCCTCTACGAGCAGTACTTC.